This T cell receptor (beta chain) was retrieved from a study of blood T cell repertoires in COVID-19. Background on the study: Samples came from the United States, Italy and Spain, spanning acute and convalescent COVID-19. T cells, B-cell-depleted T cells, or PBMCs provided the cDNA or gDNA that served as material.

J gave up 2 bases and V 5 bases, and 9 bases lay outside the gene matches. The CDR3 loop spans 16 amino acids. Looked up from germline, CDR1 is SGHRS and CDR2 is YFSETQ. Authors' methods: Quantification of nucleated cells was approximated via reference gene primer amplification. The protocol was immunoSEQ multiplex PCR, while the TCRdb copy is restricted to in-frame clones and leaves out a portion. V and J calls and clone size are those listed in that table; D and trimming were worked out from the DNA. Among about 100,000 clones listed, more than 90% were seen once. The sequencing input was peripheral blood. V and J are TRBV5-1 and TRBJ1-4; TRBD1 matches at 7 bases. The clonotype originates from a man between 65 and 85 years old with acute or convalescent COVID-19. As DNA, the CDR3 is TGCGCCAGCAGATACGCCGGGACAGCTACTAATGAAAAACTGTTTTTT. Translated: CASRYAGTATNEKLFF.